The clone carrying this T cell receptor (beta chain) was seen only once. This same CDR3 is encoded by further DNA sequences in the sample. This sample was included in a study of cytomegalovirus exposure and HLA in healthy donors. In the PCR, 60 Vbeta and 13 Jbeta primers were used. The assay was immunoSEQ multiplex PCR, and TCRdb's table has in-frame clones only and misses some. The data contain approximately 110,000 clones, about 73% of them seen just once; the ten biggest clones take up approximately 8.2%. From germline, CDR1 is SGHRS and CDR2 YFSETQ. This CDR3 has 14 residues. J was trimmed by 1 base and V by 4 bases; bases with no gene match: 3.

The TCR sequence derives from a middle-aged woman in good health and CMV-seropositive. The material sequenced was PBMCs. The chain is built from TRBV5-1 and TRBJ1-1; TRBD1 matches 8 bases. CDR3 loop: CASSPGTGNTEAFF. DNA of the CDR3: TGCGCCAGCAGCCCTGGGACAGGGAACACTGAAGCTTTCTTT.